Below are 8 T cell receptor beta chains sequenced from a single sample in a study of spatial heterogeneity in lung cancer. In TCRdb, the 5' RACE reads were re-called with MiXCR into one record per CDR3 protein. The sample gives around 70,000 distinct CDR3 sequences, approximately 8.9% of which show up once; approximately 1.8% is in the top ten. Specified time point: blood at routine non-recurrence follow-up after resection. The material was PBMCs, obtained at follow-up. Every receptor here comes from a female donor with early-stage non-small cell lung cancer.

There are many counts of this clonotype. The chain links TRBV27 to TRBJ1-1; 7 positions match TRBD1. The CDR3 contains 13 residues. Germline CDR1 and CDR2: MNHEY and SMNVEV (reference sequence). The CDR3 nucleotides read TGTCACGAGGGGGCGCGGCTGAACACTGAAGCTTTCTTT. Translation gives CHEGARLNTEAFF.

This clonotype was picked up many times. This sequence joins TRBV3-1 and TRBJ1-4; D might be TRBD1 (6 bases). CDR3 length: 14 amino acids. V lost 4 bases, J lost 0 bases, and 6 bases lay in between. Germline V lookup: CDR1 LGHDT, CDR2 YNNKEL (reference sequence). CDR3 bases: TGTGCCAGCAGCCGGACAGCAACTAATGAAAAACTGTTTTTT. This encodes CASSRTATNEKLFF.

This clonotype showed up many times. The V and J genes are TRBV7-2 and TRBJ2-1; 8 nucleotides align to TRBD2. Germline V gives CDR1 SGHTA, CDR2 FQGNSA. The CDR3 sequence is 14 residues long. V was clipped by 2 bases and J by 10 bases; unmatched bases: 7. For the CDR3, the DNA is TGTGCCAGCAGCTTAAGTGTCGTAGCGGGGGAGCAGTTCTTC. Its protein is CASSLSVVAGEQFF.

This clonotype was picked up many times. The chain is built from TRBV5-1 and TRBJ1-1; D gene ambiguous. CDR1 is SGHRS, CDR2 YFSETQ, per germline. The CDR3 extends over 12 amino acids. V was cut by 5 bases and J by 7 bases, with 12 bases left in between. CDR3 loop: CASSSPRGEAFF. The CDR3 DNA reads TGCGCCAGCAGTTCCCCCCGCGGTGAAGCTTTCTTT. The variable domain in full, with the rest retrieved from reference TRBV5-1 and TRBJ1-1, is KAGVTQTPRYLIKTRGQQVTLSCSPISGHRSVSWYQQTPGQGLQFLFEYFSETQRNKGNFPGRFSGRQFSNSRSEMNVSTLELGDSALYLCASSSPRGEAFFGQGTRLTVV.

This clonotype was recorded many times. V and J are TRBV29-1 and TRBJ2-1, with 7 nucleotides matching TRBD2. J lost 0 bases, V lost 2 bases, and 1 base had no gene match. This CDR3 spans 14 amino acids. Germline values: CDR1 SQVTM, CDR2 ANQGSEA. The CDR3 nucleotides read TGCAGCGTTGAACGCGGGAGCTCCTACAATGAGCAGTTCTTC. Its protein product is CSVERGSSYNEQFF.

This clonotype was counted at least ten times. The chain carries TRBV2 and TRBJ2-1, with D uncertain. The CDR3 totals 15 residues. Trimming removed 4 bases from V and 7 bases from J, with 17 bases in between. CDR1 is SNHLY, CDR2 FYNNEI, per germline. The DNA for the CDR3 is TGTGCCAGCAGTGTCTCTACCCAGGCCAGGAATGAGCAGTTCTTC. This translates into CASSVSTQARNEQFF. The full variable domain, its missing parts supplied by reference TRBV2 and TRBJ2-1, is EPEVTQTPSHQVTQMGQEVILRCVPISNHLYFYWYRQILGQKVEFLVSFYNNEISEKSEIFDDQFSVERPDGSNFTLKIRSTKLEDSAMYFCASSVSTQARNEQFFGPGTRLTVL.

At least ten counts were recorded for this clonotype. The gene calls are TRBV7-9 and TRBJ2-7; 8 bases line up with TRBD1. There are 15 residues in the CDR3. Per germline, CDR1 SEHNR and CDR2 FQNEAQ (reference sequence). Germline trimming cut 5 bases from V and 9 bases from J; bases unmatched to any gene: 15. This chain's CDR3 is CASSPGWDRKPGQYF. The CDR3 bases are TGTGCCAGCAGCCCTGGTTGGGACAGGAAACCCGGGCAGTACTTC.

In its sample, this clonotype was seen many times. V and J are TRBV2 and TRBJ2-1; D remains unclear. With 5 bases removed from V and 5 bases from J, the gap between germline ends came to 10 bases. This CDR3 is built from 13 residues. The germline V gene has CDR1 SNHLY and CDR2 FYNNEI. CDR3 nucleotides: TGTGCCAGCAGTCCCGGGCAGAACAATGAGCAGTTCTTC. This gives the protein CASSPGQNNEQFF.